The 12 T cell receptor beta chains presented below share a single source sample, sequenced in a study of T cells in tuberculosis. Only in-frame clones appear in the TCRdb table, and some are missing; sequencing was by immunoSEQ multiplex PCR. The sample yields under 40,000 clones, about 94% seen once. The specimen sequenced was PBMCs. The source is a donor aged 10 to 29 with latent tuberculosis or without tuberculosis infection.

The chain employs TRBV5-1 and TRBJ2-7; 8 nucleotides match TRBD1. Germline values: CDR1 SGHRS, CDR2 YFSETQ. V lost 4 bases and J lost 3; bases outside the gene matches: 9. This CDR3 is 15 amino acids long. The CDR3 DNA is TGCGCCAGCAGCCCCCGGACAGGGCAGCACTACGAGCAGTACTTC. Protein sequence: CASSPRTGQHYEQYF.

The CDR3 reads CASSEGQGGNTIYF. The CDR3 DNA reads as TGTGCCAGCAGTGAGGGACAGGGCGGAAACACCATATATTTT. V gene TRBV27 combines with J gene TRBJ1-3; 9 bases line up with TRBD1. The CDR3 totals 14 residues. Germline CDR1 reads MNHEY; CDR2 reads SMNVEV (reference sequence). Losses at the gene ends were 5 bases for V and 4 bases for J; bases not matched to a gene: 3.

This clone showed up just once. The V call is TRBV9, the J call TRBJ1-2; possible D gene TRBD1, 6 bases. The V end was cut by 3 bases, the J end by 0 bases, with 12 bases between. Germline assignment: CDR1 SGDLS and CDR2 YYNGEE. This CDR3 has 15 amino acids. The CDR3 sequence is CASSETGSTNYGYTF. Here the CDR3 DNA reads TGTGCCAGCAGCGAAACAGGGTCCACTAACTATGGCTACACCTTC.

The chain employs TRBV6-5 and TRBJ1-2; no clear D. This CDR3 has 13 residues. The V end lost 7 bases, the J end lost 4 bases, and 13 bases lay between the germline ends. Germline V gives CDR1 MNHEY, CDR2 SVGAGI. CDR3 in DNA: TGTGCCAGCATCGGAGTCGGAATCTATGGCTACACCTTC. This codes for CASIGVGIYGYTF.

This clone was counted a single time. CDR3 sequence: CASSVFRDKPYEQYF. As DNA, the CDR3 is TGTGCCAGCAGTGTGTTTAGGGACAAGCCCTACGAGCAGTACTTC. The gene calls are TRBV2 and TRBJ2-7, with a weak D call TRBD1 (6 bases). This CDR3 is 15 amino acids long. Deletions cut 4 bases from V and 2 bases from J, with 15 bases between. CDR1 SNHLY and CDR2 FYNNEI come from the germline V gene.

The chain joins TRBV5-4 to TRBJ1-2, with D possibly matching TRBD1 (5 bases). The CDR3 covers 13 residues. Germline V CDR1 and CDR2: SGHNT, YYREEE (reference sequence). Trimming cost V 0 bases and J 5 bases, with 8 bases left between them. The CDR3 region has the DNA TGTGCCAGCAGCTTGGGGGGCGGATATGGCTACACCTTC. It specifies CASSLGGGYGYTF. The full variable domain, with the rest looked up from reference TRBV5-4 and TRBJ1-2, is ETGVTQSPTHLIKTRGQQVTLRCSSQSGHNTVSWYQQALGQGPQFIFQYYREEENGRGNFPPRFSGLQFPNYSSELNVNALELDDSALYLCASSLGGGYGYTFGSGTRLTVV.

V gene TRBV9 combines with J gene TRBJ2-1, with a possible D match to TRBD2 (6 bases). The CDR3 is 14 amino acids. The germline CDR1 and CDR2 sequences are SGDLS and YYNGEE. Trimming cost V 3 bases and J 12 bases, with 19 bases left between them. CDR3 region: CASSAPATSFVQFF. CDR3 DNA sequence: TGTGCCAGCAGCGCCCCGGCGACTAGTTTTGTGCAGTTCTTC.

This clone showed up just once. This chain uses TRBV5-1 with TRBJ1-3; a possible D gene is TRBD1 (6 bases). Germline V lookup: CDR1 SGHRS, CDR2 YFSETQ. The CDR3 is 16 residues long. Trimming took 2 bases from V and 3 from J, leaving 15 bases between them. The CDR3 bases are TGCGCCAGCAGCTTAGGTTCGGGGGGCAGTGGAAACACCATATATTTT. Translated: CASSLGSGGSGNTIYF. Using reference TRBV5-1 and TRBJ1-3 for the parts outside the CDR3, the full variable domain is KAGVTQTPRYLIKTRGQQVTLSCSPISGHRSVSWYQQTPGQGLQFLFEYFSETQRNKGNFPGRFSGRQFSNSRSEMNVSTLELGDSALYLCASSLGSGGSGNTIYFGEGSWLTVV.

The J gene is TRBJ1-5, the V gene TRBV4-1, with D perhaps TRBD1 (5 bases). V dropped 1 base and J dropped 0 bases, with 10 bases sitting between them. The CDR3 has 16 residues. The germline gives CDR1 MGHRA, CDR2 YSYEKL. CDR3 residues: CASSQVPGISNQPQHF. The CDR3 nucleotides are TGCGCCAGCAGCCAAGTGCCAGGGATTAGCAATCAGCCCCAGCATTTT.

This rearrangement joins TRBV4-1 to TRBJ2-7; 7 positions match TRBD1. Germline V gene data show CDR1 as MGHRA and CDR2 as YSYEKL. The CDR3 length is 15 residues. Trimming at V came to 0 bases and at J to 0 bases, leaving 2 bases not matched to a gene. CDR3 DNA sequence: TGCGCCAGCAGCCAAGAATCAGGGGGCTCCTACGAGCAGTACTTC. Its protein is CASSQESGGSYEQYF.

The chain employs TRBV6-4 and TRBJ2-2; tentatively, D is TRBD2 (5 bases). V shed 2 bases and J shed 1 base, with 5 bases lying between them. This CDR3 has 14 residues. CDR1 and CDR2 (germline): MRHNA, SNTAGT. The CDR3 DNA sequence: TGTGCCAGCAGTGACGGACTGAACACCGGGGAGCTGTTTTTT. Encoded protein: CASSDGLNTGELFF.

The V gene is TRBV7-2, the J gene TRBJ2-3; 10 bases match TRBD2. V was pared by 5 bases and J by 7 bases, with 15 bases of the junction left unmatched. Looked up from germline, CDR1 is SGHTA and CDR2 is FQGNSA. The CDR3 sequence is 17 residues long. The CDR3 here is CASSPSTQRGGLNTQYF. Here the CDR3 DNA reads TGTGCCAGCAGCCCTAGCACCCAGCGGGGGGGCCTGAATACGCAGTATTTT.